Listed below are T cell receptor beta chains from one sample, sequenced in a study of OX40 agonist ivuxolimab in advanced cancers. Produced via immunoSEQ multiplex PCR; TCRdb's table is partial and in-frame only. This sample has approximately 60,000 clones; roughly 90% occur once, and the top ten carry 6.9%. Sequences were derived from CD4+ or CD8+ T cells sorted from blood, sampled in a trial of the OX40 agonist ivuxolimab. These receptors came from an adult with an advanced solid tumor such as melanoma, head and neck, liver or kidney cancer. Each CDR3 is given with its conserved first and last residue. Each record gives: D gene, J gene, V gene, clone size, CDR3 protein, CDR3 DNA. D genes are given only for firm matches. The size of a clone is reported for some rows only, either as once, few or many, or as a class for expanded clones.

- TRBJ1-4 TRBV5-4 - CASSLERNDEKLFF TGTGCCAGCAGCTTGGAGAGGAACGATGAAAAACTGTTTTTT
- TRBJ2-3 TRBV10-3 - CAISLTSGTDTQYF TGTGCCATCAGCCTGACGAGCGGTACAGATACGCAGTATTTT
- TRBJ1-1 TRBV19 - CASKWGRNTEAFF TGTGCCAGTAAATGGGGTCGGAACACTGAAGCTTTCTTT
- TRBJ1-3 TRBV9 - CASSVEGAGGNTIYF TGTGCCAGCAGCGTAGAAGGGGCTGGTGGAAACACCATATATTTT
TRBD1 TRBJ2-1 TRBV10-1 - CASSERDAQGDEQFF TGCGCCAGCAGTGAGCGCGACGCCCAGGGGGATGAGCAGTTCTTC
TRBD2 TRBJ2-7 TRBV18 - CASSPAGLDLHEQYF TGTGCCAGCTCACCAGCGGGACTAGATCTCCACGAGCAGTACTTC
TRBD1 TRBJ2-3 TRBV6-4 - CASSDRTGDTQYF TGTGCCAGCAGTGACCGGACAGGAGATACGCAGTATTTT
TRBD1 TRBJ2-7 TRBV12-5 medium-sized CASGLFVRGFPREQYF TGTGCTAGTGGTTTGTTTGTCAGGGGGTTTCCTAGGGAGCAGTACTTC
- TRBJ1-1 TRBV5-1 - CASSLEGSDTEAFF TGCGCCAGCAGCTTGGAAGGGAGCGACACTGAAGCTTTCTTT
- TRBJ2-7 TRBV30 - CAWSVTVTGWARQYF TGTGCCTGGAGTGTAACCGTAACAGGGTGGGCAAGGCAGTACTTC
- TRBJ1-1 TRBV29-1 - CSYRQLMNTEAFF TGCAGCTACAGACAGCTAATGAACACTGAAGCTTTCTTT
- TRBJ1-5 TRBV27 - CATAPRRNQPQHF TGTGCTACGGCCCCCCGCCGGAATCAGCCCCAGCATTTT
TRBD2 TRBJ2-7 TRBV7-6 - CASSLLGLAGGRTYEQYF TGTGCCAGCAGCTTACTTGGACTAGCGGGAGGCCGAACCTACGAGCAGTACTTC
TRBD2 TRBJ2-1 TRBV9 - CASSPLQRGRSYNEQFF TGTGCCAGCAGCCCACTCCAGCGGGGGCGTTCCTACAATGAGCAGTTCTTC